This TCR beta chain appears in the sequencing data of a study of blood T cell repertoires in COVID-19. Across the whole study: The United States, Italy and Spain provided the acute and convalescent COVID-19 samples. PBMCs, B-cell-depleted T cells, or T cells provided the cDNA or gDNA that made up the material.

Germline V lookup: CDR1 MGHRA, CDR2 YSYEKL. Trimming pared 0 bases from V and 0 bases from J, leaving 9 bases between. This CDR3 has 16 amino acids. Seattle enrolled patients during active infection and tracked them longitudinally. In the original processing: Scientists estimated how many nucleated cells there were by amplifying reference gene primers. Repertoires were generated with immunoSEQ multiplex PCR, while TCRdb's copy carries only in-frame clones and drops some. V and J calls and clone size are as listed in that table; D and trimming were resolved from the DNA. The table has approximately 480,000 clones, 75% to 90% seen once; the top ten hold around 0.9%.

This sequence was found in a man between 18 and 29 years old with COVID-19, enrolled during active disease. The chain uses TRBV4-1 and TRBJ1-5, with D unresolved. The sequenced sample consisted of peripheral blood. CDR3 bases: TGCGCCAGCAGCCAAGATCTCTATAGTAGCAATCAGCCCCAGCATTTT. It is translated as CASSQDLYSSNQPQHF.